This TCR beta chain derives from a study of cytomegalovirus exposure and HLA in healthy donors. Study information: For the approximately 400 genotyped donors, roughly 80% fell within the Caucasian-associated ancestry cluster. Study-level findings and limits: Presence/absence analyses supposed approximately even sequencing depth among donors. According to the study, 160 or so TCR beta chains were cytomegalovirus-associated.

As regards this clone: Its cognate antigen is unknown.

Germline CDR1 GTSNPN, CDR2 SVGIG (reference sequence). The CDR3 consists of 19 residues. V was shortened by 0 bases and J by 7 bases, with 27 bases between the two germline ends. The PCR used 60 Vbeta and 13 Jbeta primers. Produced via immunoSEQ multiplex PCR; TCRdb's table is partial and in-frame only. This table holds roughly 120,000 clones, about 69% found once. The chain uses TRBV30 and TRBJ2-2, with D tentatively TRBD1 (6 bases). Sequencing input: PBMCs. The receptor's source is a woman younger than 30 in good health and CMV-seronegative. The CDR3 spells CAWSVRTPHRTAFIGELFF. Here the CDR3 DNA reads TGTGCCTGGAGTGTACGGACCCCGCATAGGACAGCTTTTATCGGGGAGCTGTTTTTT.